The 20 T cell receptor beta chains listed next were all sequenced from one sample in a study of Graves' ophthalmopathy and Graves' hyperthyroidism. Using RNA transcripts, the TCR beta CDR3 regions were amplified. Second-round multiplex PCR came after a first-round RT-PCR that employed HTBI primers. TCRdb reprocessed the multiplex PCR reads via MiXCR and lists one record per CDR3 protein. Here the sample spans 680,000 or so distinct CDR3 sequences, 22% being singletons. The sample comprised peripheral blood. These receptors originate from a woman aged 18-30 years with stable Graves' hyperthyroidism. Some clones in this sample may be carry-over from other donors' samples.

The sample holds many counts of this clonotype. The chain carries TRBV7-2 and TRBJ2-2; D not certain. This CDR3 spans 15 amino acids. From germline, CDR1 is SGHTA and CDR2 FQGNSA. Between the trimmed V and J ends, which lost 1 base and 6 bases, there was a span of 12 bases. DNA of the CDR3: TGTGCCAGCAGCTTAGGAATCGCTGGCGCCGGGGAGCTGTTTTTT. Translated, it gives CASSLGIAGAGELFF.

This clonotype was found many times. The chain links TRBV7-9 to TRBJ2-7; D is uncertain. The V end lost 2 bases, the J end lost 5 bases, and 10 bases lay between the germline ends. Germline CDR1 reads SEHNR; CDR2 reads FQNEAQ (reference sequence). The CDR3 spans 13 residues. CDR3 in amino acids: CASSLPPTHEQYF. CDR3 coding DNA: TGTGCCAGCAGCTTACCTCCGACCCACGAGCAGTACTTC.

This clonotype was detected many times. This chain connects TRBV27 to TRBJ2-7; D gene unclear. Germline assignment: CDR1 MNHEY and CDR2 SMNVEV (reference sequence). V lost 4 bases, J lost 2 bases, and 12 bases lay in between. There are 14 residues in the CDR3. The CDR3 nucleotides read TGTGCCAGCAGTTCGGACGGCTCACCCTACGAGCAGTACTTC. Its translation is CASSSDGSPYEQYF.

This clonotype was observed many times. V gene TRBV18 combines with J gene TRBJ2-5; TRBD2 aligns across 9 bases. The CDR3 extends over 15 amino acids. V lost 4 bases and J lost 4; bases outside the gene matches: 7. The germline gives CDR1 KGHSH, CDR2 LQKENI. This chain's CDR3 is CASSQVTAGGETQYF. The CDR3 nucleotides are TGTGCCAGCTCACAGGTCACAGCGGGGGGAGAGACCCAGTACTTC.

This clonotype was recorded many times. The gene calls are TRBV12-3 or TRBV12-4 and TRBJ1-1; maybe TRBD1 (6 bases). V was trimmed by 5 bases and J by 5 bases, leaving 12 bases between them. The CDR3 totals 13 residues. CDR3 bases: TGTGCCAGCAGTGCAGGAGGGGGAACTGAAGCTTTCTTT. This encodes CASSAGGGTEAFF.

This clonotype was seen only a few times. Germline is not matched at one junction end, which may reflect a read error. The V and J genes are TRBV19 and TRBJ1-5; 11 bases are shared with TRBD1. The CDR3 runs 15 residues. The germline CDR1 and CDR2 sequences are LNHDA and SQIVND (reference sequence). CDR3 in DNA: TGTGCCAGTAATATACCGGGACAGGGGGATCAGCCCCAGCATTTT. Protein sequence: CASNIPGQGDQPQHF.

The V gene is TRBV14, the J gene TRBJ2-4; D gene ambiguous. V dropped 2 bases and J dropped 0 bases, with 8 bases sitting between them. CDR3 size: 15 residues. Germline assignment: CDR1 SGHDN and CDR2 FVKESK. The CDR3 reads CASSQHSVAKNIQYF. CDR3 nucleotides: TGTGCCAGCAGCCAACACAGCGTAGCCAAAAACATTCAGTACTTC.

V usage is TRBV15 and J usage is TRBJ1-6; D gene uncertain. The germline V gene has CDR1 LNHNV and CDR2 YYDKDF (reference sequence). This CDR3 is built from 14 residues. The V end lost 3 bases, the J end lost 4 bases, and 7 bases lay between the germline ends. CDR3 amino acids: CATSSGIYNSPLHF. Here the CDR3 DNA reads TGTGCCACCAGCAGCGGTATATATAATTCACCCCTCCACTTT.

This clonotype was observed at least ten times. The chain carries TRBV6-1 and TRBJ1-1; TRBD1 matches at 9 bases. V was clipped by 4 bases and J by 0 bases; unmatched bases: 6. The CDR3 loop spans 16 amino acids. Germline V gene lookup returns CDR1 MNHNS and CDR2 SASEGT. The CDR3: CASSGPGQGMNTEAFF. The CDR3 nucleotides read TGTGCCAGCAGTGGCCCTGGACAGGGGATGAACACTGAAGCTTTCTTT.

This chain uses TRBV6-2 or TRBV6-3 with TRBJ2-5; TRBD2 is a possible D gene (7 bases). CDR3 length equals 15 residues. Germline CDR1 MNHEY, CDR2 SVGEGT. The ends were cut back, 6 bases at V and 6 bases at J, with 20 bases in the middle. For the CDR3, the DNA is TGTGCCAGCAGCCCCAGGGGTGGCGGGGGCAAGACCCAGTACTTC. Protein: CASSPRGGGGKTQYF.

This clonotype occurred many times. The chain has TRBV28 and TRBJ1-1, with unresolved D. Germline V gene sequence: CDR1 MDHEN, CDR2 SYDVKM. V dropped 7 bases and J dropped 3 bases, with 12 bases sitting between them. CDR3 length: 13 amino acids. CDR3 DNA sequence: TGTGCCAGCAACCCAAGGACCTACACTGAAGCTTTCTTT. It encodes CASNPRTYTEAFF.

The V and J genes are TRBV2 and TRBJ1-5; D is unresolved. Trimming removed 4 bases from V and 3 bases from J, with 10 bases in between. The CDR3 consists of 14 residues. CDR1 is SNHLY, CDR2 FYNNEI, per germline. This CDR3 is CASSARVSNQPQHF. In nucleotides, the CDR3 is TGTGCCAGCAGTGCTCGAGTCTCCAATCAGCCCCAGCATTTT.

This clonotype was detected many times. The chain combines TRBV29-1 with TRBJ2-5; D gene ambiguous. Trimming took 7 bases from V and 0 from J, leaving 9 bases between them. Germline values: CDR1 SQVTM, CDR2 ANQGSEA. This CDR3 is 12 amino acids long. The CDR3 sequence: CSAEENQETQYF. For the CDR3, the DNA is TGCAGCGCCGAGGAGAACCAAGAGACCCAGTACTTC.

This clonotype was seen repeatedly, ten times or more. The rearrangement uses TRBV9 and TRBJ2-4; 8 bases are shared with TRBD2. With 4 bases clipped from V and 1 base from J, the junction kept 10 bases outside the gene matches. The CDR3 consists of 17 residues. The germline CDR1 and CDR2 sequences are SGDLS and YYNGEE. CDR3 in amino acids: CASSFGSGNTAKNIQYF. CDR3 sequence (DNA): TGTGCCAGCAGCTTCGGTAGCGGGAACACGGCCAAAAACATTCAGTACTTC.

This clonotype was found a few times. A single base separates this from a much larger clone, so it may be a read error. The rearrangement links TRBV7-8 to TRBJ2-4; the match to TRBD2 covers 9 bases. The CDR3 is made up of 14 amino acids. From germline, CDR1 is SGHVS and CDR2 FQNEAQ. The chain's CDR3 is CASSLGLAENIKYF. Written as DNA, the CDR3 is TGTGCCAGCAGCTTAGGACTAGCGGAAAACATTAAGTACTTC.

CDR3: CASSYSQGATYGYTF. The CDR3 DNA is TGTGCCAGCAGTTACTCTCAGGGGGCGACCTATGGCTACACCTTC. V and J are TRBV6-5 and TRBJ1-2; 8 nucleotides match TRBD1. CDR1 and CDR2 (germline): MNHEY, SVGAGI. With V trimmed by 0 bases and J by 4 bases, 4 bases remained unmatched. CDR3 length: 15 amino acids.

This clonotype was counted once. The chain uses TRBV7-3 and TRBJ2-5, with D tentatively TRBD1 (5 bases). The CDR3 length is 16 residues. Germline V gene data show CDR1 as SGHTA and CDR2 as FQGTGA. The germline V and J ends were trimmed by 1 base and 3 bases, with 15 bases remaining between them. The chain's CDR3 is CASSLRGLGYEETQYF. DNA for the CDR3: TGTGCCAGCAGCTTAAGGGGCTTGGGGTACGAAGAGACCCAGTACTTC. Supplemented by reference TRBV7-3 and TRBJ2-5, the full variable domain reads GAGVSQTPSNKVTEKGKYVELRCDPISGHTALYWYRQSLGQGPEFLIYFQGTGAADDSGLPNDRFFAVRPEGSVSTLKIQRTERGDSAVYLCASSLRGLGYEETQYFGPGTRLLVL.

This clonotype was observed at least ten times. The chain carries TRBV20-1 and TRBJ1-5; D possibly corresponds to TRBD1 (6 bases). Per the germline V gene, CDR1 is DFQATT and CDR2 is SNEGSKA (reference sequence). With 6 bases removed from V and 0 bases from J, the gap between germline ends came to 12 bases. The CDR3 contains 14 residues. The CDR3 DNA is TGCAGTGCCCTCACAGGGCCTAGCAATCAGCCCCAGCATTTT. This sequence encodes CSALTGPSNQPQHF.

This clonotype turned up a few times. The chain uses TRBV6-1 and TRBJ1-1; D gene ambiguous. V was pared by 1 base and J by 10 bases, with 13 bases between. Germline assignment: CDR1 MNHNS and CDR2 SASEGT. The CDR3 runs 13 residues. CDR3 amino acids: CASSEVTPRGAFF. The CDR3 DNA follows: TGTGCCAGCAGTGAAGTTACGCCCCGGGGAGCTTTCTTT.

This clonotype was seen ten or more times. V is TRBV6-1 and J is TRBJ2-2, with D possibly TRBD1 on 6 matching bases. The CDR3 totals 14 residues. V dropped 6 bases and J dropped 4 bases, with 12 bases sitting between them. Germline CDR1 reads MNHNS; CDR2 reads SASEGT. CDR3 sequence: CASRNRVGTGELFF. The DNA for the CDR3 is TGTGCCAGCAGAAACAGGGTGGGCACCGGGGAGCTGTTTTTT.